This T cell receptor (beta chain) was profiled in a study of post-analysis software for immune sequencing data. This clonotype was picked up a small number of times. Its antigen is still unknown. Study results and limitations: Four or five TRBV segments occurring more often in patients than controls included TRBV5-6, TRBV5-1 and TRBV20-1.

Unique molecular identifiers had been added to the TCR beta cDNA libraries. Via MiXCR, TCRdb re-called the PCR reads, giving one row per CDR3 protein. The table includes roughly 800,000 distinct CDR3 sequences, just under 30% detected once. CDR1 and CDR2 (germline): SGDLS, YYNGEE. Trimming removed 3 bases from V and 1 base from J, with 15 bases in between. This CDR3 is built from 16 residues. The clonotype comes from a girl aged 10-17 years with multiple sclerosis. Material: blood. The chain links TRBV9 to TRBJ2-3; possibly TRBD1 or TRBD2 for D (7 bases each). Here the CDR3 DNA reads TGTGCCAGCAGCGGGGGAGGGGGCAGCGGCACAGATACGCAGTATTTT. The encoded protein is CASSGGGGSGTDTQYF.